This T cell receptor (beta chain) emerged from a study of CD8 T cells in ankylosing spondylitis. The ends lost 4 bases at V and 8 bases at J; junction bases unmatched: 5. CDR1 and CDR2 (germline): SGDLS, YYNGEE. CDR3 size: 12 residues. This clonotype is categorized as medium-sized. Its antigen is unidentified. Study-level points and caveats: A CD8+ phenotype characterized the disease-linked clones, which were relatively rare in peripheral blood. Significantly higher representation of disease-linked clones was reported for matched ankylosing spondylitis synovial fluid. Roughly eight highly homologous variants formed a TCR beta motif that appeared characteristic of ankylosing spondylitis blood.

Via MiXCR, TCRdb re-called the 5' RACE reads, giving one row per CDR3 protein. This sample has 8,400 or so distinct CDR3 sequences, with around 4% found just once. The sequenced sample consisted of blood, either unsorted or a sorted T cell fraction (not recorded which). The receptor comes from a female donor with ankylosing spondylitis or in good health (not recorded which). This chain connects TRBV9 to TRBJ1-2; 7 nucleotides match TRBD1. The CDR3 region is CASSLGTVGYTF. In DNA, the CDR3 is TGTGCCAGCAGCCTAGGGACAGTCGGCTACACCTTC. Combining the CDR3 with reference TRBV9 and TRBJ1-2 gives the whole variable domain DSGVTQTPKHLITATGQRVTLRCSPRSGDLSVYWYQQSLDQGLQFLIQYYNGEERAKGNILERFSAQQFPDLHSELNLSSLELGDSALYFCASSLGTVGYTFGSGTRLTVV.